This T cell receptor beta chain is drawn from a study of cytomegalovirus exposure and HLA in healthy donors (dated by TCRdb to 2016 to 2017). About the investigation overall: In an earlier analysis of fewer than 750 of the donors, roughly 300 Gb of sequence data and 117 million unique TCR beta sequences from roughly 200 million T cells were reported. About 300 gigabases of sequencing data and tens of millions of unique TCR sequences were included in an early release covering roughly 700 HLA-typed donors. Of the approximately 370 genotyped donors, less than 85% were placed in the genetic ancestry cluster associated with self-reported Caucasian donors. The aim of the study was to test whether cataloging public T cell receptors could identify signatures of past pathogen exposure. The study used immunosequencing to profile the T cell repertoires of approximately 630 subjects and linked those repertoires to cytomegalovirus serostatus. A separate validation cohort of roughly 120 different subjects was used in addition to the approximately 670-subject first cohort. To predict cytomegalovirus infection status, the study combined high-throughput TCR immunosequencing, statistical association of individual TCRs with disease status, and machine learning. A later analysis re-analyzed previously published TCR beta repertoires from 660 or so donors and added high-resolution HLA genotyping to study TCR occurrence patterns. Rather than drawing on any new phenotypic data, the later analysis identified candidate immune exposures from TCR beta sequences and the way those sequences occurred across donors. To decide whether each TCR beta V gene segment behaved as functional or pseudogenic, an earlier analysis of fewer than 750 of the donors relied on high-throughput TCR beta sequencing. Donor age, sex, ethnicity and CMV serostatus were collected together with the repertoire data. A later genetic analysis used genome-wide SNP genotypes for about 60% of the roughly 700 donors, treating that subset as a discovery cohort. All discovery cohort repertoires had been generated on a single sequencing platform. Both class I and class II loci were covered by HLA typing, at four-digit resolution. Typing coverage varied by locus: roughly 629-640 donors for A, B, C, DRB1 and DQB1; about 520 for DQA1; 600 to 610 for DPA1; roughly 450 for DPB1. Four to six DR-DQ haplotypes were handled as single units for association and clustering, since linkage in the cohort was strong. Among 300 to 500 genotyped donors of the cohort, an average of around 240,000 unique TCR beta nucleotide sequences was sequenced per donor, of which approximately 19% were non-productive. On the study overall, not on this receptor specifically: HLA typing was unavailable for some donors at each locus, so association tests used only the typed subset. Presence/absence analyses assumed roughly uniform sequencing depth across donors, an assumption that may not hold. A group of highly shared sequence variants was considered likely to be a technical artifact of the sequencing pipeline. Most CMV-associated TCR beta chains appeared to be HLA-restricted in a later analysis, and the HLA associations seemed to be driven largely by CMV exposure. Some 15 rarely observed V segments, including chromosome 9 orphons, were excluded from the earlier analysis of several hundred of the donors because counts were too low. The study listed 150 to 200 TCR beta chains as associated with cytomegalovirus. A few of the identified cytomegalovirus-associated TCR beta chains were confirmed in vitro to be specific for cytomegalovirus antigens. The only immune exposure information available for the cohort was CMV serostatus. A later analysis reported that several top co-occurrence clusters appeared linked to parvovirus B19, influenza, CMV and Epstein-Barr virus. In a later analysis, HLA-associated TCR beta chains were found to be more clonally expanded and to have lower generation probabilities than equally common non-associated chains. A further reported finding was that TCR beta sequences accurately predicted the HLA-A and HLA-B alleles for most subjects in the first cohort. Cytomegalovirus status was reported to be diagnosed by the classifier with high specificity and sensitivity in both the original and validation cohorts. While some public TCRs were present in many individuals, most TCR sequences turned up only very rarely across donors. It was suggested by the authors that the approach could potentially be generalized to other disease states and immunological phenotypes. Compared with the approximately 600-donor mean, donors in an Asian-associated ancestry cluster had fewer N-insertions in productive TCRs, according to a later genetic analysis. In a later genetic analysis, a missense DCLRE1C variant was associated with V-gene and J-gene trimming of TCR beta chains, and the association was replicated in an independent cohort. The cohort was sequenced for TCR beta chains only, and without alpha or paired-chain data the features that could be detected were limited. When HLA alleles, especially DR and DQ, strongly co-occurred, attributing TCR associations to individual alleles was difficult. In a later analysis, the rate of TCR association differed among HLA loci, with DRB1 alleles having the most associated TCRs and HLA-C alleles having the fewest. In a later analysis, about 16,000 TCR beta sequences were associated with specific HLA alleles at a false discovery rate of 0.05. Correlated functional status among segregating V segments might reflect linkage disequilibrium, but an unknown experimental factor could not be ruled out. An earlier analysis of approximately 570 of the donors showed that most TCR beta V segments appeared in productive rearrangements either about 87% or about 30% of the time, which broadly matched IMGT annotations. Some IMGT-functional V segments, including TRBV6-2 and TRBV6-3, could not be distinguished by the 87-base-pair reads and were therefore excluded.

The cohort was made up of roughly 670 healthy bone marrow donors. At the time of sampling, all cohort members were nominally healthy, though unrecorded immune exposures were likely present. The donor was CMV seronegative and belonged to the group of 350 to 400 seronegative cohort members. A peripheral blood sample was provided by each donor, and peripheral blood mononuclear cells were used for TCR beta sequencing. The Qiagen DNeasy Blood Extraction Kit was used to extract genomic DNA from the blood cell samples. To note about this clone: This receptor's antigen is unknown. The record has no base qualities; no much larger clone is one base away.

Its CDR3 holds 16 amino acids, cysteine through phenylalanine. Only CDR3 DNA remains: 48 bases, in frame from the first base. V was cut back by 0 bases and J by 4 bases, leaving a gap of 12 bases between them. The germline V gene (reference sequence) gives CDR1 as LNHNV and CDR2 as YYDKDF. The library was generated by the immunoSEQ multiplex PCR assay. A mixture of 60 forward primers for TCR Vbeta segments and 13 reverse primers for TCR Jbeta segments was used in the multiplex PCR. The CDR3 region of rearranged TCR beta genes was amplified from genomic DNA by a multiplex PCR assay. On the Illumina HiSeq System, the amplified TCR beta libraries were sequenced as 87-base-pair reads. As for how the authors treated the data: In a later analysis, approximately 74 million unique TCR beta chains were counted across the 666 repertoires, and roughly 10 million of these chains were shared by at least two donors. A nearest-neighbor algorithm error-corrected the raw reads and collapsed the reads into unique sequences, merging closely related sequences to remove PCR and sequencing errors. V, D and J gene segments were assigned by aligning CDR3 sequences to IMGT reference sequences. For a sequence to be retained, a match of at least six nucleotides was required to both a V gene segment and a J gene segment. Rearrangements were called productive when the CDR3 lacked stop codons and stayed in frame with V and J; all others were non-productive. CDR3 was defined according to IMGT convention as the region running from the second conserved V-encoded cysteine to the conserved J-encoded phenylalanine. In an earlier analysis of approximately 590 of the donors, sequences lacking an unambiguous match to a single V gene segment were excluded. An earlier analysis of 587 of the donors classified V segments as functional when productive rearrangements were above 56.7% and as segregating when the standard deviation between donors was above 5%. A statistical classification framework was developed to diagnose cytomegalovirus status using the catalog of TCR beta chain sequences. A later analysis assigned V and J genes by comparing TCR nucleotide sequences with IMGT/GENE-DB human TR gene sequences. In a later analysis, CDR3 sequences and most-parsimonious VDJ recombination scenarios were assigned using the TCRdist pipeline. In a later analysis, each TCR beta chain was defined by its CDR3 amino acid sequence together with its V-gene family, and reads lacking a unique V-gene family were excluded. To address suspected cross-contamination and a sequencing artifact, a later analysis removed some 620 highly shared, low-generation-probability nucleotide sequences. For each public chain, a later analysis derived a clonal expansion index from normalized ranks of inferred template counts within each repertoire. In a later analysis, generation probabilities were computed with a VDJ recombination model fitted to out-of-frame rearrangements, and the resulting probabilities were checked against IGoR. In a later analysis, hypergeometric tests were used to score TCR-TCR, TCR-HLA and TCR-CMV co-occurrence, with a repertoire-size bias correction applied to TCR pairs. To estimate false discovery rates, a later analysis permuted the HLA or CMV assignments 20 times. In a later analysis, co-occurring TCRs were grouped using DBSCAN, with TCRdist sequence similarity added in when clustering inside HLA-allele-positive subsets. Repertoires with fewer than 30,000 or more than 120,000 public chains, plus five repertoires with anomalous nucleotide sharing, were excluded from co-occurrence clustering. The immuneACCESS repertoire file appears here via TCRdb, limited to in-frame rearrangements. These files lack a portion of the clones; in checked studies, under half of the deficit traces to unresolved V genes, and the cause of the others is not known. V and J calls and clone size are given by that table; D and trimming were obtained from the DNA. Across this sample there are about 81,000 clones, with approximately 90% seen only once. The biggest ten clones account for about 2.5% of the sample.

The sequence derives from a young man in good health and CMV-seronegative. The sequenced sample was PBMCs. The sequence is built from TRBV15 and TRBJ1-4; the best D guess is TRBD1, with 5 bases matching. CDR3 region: CATSRDGTGSNEKLFF. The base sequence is TGTGCCACCAGCAGAGATGGTACAGGCAGTAATGAAAAACTGTTTTTT.